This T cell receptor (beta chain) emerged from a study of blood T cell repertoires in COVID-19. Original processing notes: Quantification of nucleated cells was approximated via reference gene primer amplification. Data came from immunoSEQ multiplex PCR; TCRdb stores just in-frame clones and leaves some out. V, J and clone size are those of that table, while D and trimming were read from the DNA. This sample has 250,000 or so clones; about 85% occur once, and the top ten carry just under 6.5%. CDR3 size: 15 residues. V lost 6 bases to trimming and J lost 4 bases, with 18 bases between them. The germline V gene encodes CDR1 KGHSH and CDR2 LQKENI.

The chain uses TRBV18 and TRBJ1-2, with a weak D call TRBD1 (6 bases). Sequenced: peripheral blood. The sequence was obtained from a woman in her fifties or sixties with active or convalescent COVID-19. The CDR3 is CASSQEGRDTYGYTF. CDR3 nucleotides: TGTGCCAGCTCCCAAGAGGGAAGGGACACCTATGGCTACACCTTC.